This T cell receptor (beta chain) was identified during a study of beta chain features in type 1 diabetes. The wider study: The patients were much like the healthy donors in age, gender and cell yields.

With regard to this clone: Antigen specificity is unknown.

There are 16 residues in the CDR3. Between the trimmed V and J ends, which lost 4 bases and 2 bases, there was a span of 18 bases. The V gene's germline CDR1 is GTSNPN and CDR2 SVGIG (reference sequence). The entirety of the isolated RNA underwent reverse transcription, so expressed TCRB transcripts were sequenced. Generated by immunoSEQ multiplex PCR, the TCRdb table keeps only in-frame clones and is missing some. The data hold more than 300,000 clones, with around 15% observed a single time. Broader study findings: Patients and controls would share equally any PCR tilt toward shorter templates. Shortening that was moderate but significant affected the TCRB CDR3s of Type 1 diabetes patients in all four CD4+ subsets.

CD4+ cells of the naive, central memory, regulatory and stem cell-like memory types were sorted via CD45RO/CCR7/CD25/CD127/CD95/CD27. The V and J genes are TRBV30 and TRBJ2-1; no definite D call. Sequences were obtained from naive CD4+ T cells from blood. The source is a woman younger than 35 in good health. CDR3 residues: CAWMASGRPTYNEQFF. The CDR3 DNA reads as TGTGCCTGGATGGCTTCGGGTCGGCCTACCTACAATGAGCAGTTCTTC.